This TCR beta chain appears in the sequencing data of a study of blood T cell repertoires in COVID-19. Germline V gene lookup returns CDR1 LNHDA and CDR2 SQIVND (reference sequence). CDR3 length: 15 amino acids. V was clipped by 2 bases and J by 1 base, with 11 bases between them. The table came from immunoSEQ multiplex PCR; TCRdb's copy has only in-frame clones and leaves some out. Among 90,000 to 120,000 clones listed, about 80% were seen once. The chain carries TRBV19 and TRBJ1-1; perhaps TRBD1 as D (6 bases). Source material: peripheral blood. This TCR was recovered from a man between 70 and 80 years old with acute or convalescent COVID-19. This CDR3 is CASSIRGTSNTEAFF. Written as DNA, the CDR3 is TGTGCCAGTAGTATACGTGGGACATCGAACACTGAAGCTTTCTTT. The full variable domain, its missing parts supplied by reference TRBV19 and TRBJ1-1, is DGGITQSPKYLFRKEGQNVTLSCEQNLNHDAMYWYRQDPGQGLRLIYYSQIVNDFQKGDIAEGYSVSREKKESFPLTVTSAQKNPTAFYLCASSIRGTSNTEAFFGQGTRLTVV.